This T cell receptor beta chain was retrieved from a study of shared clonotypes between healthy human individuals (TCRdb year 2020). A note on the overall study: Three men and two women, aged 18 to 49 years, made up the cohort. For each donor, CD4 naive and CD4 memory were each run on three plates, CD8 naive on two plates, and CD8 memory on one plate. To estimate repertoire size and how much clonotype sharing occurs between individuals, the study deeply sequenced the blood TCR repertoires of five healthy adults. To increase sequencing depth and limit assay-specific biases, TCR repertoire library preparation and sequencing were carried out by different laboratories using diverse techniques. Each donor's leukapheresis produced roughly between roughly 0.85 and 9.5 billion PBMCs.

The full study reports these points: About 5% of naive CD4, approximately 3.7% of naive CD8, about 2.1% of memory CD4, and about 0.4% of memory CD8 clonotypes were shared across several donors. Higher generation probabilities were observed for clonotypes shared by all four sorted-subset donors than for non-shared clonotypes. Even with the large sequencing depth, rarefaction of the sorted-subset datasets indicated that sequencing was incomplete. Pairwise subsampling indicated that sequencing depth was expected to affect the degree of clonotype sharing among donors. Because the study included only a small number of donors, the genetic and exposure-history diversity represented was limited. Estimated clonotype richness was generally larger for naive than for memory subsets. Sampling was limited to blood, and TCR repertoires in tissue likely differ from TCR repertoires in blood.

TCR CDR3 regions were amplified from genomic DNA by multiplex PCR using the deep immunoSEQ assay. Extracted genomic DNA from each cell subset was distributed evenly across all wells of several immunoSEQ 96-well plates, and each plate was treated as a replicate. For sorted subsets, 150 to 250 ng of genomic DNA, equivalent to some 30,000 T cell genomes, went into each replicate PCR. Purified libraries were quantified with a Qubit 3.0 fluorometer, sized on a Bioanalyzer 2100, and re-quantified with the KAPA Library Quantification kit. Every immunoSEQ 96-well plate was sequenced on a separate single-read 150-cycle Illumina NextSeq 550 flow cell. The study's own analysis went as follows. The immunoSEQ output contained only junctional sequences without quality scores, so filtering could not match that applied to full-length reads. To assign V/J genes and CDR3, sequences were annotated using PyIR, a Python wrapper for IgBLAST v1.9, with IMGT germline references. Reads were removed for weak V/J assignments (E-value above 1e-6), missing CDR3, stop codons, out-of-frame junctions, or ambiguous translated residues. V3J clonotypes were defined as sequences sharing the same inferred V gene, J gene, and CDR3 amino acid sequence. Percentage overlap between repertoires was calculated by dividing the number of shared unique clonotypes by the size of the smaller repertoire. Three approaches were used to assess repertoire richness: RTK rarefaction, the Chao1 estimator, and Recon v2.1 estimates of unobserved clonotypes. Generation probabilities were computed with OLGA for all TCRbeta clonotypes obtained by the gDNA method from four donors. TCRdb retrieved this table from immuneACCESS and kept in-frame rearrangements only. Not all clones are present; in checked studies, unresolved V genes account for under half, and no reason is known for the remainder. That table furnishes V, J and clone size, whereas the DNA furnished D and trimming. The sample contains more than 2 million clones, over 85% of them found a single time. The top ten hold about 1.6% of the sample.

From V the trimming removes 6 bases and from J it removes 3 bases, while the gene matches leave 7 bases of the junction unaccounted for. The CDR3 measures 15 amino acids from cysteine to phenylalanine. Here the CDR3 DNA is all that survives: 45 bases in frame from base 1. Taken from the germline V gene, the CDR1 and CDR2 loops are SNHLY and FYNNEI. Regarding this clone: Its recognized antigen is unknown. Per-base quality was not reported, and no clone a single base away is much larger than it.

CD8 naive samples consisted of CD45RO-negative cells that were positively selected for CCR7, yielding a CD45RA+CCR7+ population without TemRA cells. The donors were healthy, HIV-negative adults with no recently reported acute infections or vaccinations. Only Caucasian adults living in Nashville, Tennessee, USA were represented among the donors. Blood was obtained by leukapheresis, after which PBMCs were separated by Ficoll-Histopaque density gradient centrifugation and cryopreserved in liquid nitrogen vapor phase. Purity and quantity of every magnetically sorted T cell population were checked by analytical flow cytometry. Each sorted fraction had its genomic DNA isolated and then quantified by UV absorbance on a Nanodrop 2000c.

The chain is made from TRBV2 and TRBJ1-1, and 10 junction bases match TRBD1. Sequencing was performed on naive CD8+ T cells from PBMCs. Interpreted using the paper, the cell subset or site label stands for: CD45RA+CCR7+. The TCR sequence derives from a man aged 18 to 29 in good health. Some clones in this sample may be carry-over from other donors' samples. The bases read TGTGCCAGCAGAAGACAGGGGGCCCTCTACACTGAAGCTTTCTTT. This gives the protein CASRRQGALYTEAFF.